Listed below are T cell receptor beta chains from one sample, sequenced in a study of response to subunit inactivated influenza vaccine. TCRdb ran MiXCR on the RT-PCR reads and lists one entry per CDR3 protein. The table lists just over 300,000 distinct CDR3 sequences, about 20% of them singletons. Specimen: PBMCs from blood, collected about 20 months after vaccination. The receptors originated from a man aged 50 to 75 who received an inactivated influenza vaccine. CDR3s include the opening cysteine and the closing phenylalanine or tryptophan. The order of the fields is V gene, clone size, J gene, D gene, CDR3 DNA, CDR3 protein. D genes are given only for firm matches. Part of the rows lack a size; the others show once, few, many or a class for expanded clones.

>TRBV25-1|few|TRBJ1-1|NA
TGTGCCAGCAGTGAAGCGGGCACTGAAGCTTTCTTT
CASSEAGTEAFF
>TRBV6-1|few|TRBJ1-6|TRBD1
TGTGCCAGCAGAACGCAGGGGGTGAATTCACCCCTCCACTTT
CASRTQGVNSPLHF
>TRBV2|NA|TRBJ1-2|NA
TGTGCCAGCAGTGAAATTGGAGCTTACTATGGCTACACCTTC
CASSEIGAYYGYTF
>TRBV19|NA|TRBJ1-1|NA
TGTGCCAGTAAAAGGGCAGGCTTGAACACTGAAGCTTTCTTT
CASKRAGLNTEAFF
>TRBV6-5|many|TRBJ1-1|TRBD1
TGTGCCAGCAGTTACTCGAGTCAGGGGGAGGTAGCTTTCTTT
CASSYSSQGEVAFF
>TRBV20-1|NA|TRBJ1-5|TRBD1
TGCAGTGCTAGAGTGACAGGGGACCAGCCCCAGCATTTT
CSARVTGDQPQHF
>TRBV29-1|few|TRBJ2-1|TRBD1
TGCAGCGTTAGAGGACAGGGGGCCTACAATGAGCAGTTCTTC
CSVRGQGAYNEQFF
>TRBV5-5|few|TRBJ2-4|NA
TGTGCCAGCAGCTTCGCGGGGAAACAAAACATTCAGTACTTC
CASSFAGKQNIQYF
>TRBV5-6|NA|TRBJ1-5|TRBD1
TGTGCCAGCAGCAGACAGGGGTTCACCGGACAGCCCCAGCATTTT
CASSRQGFTGQPQHF
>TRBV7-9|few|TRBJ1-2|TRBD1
TGTGCCAGCAGTGCCGGGACAGGGGATGGCTACACCTTC
CASSAGTGDGYTF
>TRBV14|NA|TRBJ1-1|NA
TGTGCCAGCAGCCAGTACTTGAACACTGAAGCTTTCTTT
CASSQYLNTEAFF
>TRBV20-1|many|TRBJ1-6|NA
TGCAGTGCTAGAGTTCCGGGGGCCGATAATTCACCCCTCCACTTT
CSARVPGADNSPLHF
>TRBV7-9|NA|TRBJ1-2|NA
TGTGCCAGCAGCCTGACAGAGACTAACTATGGCTACACCTTC
CASSLTETNYGYTF